This T cell receptor beta chain is from a study of CD8+ T cells in alopecia areata. Whole-study results and caveats: Tofacitinib did not eliminate many expanded lesional clones from scalp or blood.

For this clone: The antigen is not known.

RNA was extracted and reverse transcribed into cDNA as the sequencing template. The protocol was immunoSEQ multiplex PCR, while the TCRdb copy is restricted to in-frame clones and leaves out a portion. Of about 250,000 clones in the sample, approximately 60% are singletons; the top ten hold about 0.89%. Treatment here: oral pan-JAK inhibitor, 5-10 mg twice daily. The CDR3 length is 14 residues. V was pared by 2 bases and J by 2 bases, with 8 bases between. The germline V gene has CDR1 SGDLS and CDR2 YYNGEE. This clonotype originated in a human donor with alopecia areata. Sequences were derived from CD4+ T cells sorted from blood, sampled at roughly week 52, from a patient treated with tofacitinib. This chain joins TRBV9 and TRBJ2-1; no reliable D call. Here the CDR3 DNA reads TGTGCCAGCAGCGTCCAGCTAGCCTACAATGAGCAGTTCTTC. It translates to CASSVQLAYNEQFF. The whole variable domain, filled in from reference TRBV9 and TRBJ2-1, reads DSGVTQTPKHLITATGQRVTLRCSPRSGDLSVYWYQQSLDQGLQFLIQYYNGEERAKGNILERFSAQQFPDLHSELNLSSLELGDSALYFCASSVQLAYNEQFFGPGTRLTVL.